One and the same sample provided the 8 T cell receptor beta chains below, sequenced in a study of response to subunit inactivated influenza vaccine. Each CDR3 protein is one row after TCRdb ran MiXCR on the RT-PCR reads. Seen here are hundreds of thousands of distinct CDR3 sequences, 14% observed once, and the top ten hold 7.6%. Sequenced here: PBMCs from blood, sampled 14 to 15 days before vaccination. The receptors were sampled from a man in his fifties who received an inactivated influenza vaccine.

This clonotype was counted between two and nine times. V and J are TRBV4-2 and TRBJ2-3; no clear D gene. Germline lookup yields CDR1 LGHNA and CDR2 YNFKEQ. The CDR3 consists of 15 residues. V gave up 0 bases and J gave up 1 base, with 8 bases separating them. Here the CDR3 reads CASSQDWRRTDTQYF. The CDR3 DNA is TGTGCCAGCAGCCAAGATTGGCGGCGCACAGATACGCAGTATTTT.

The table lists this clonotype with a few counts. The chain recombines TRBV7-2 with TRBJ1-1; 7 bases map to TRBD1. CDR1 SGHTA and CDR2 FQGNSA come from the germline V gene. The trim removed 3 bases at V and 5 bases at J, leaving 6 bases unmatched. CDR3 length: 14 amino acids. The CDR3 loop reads CASSFLDRVTEAFF. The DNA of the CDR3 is TGTGCCAGCAGCTTTTTAGACAGGGTGACTGAAGCTTTCTTT.

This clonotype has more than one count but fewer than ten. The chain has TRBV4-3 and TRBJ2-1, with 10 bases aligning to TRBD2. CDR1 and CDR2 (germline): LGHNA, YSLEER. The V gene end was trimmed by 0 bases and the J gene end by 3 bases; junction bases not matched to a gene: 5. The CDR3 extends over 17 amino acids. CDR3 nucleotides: TGCGCCAGCAGCCAAGATAGGGCTAGCGGGAGCTACAATGAGCAGTTCTTC. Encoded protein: CASSQDRASGSYNEQFF.

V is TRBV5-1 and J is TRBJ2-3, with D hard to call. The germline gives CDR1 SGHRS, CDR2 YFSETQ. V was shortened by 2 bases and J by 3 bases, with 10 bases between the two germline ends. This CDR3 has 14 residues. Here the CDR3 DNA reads TGCGCCAGCAGCTTCTCTAGGGATACAGATACGCAGTATTTT. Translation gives CASSFSRDTDTQYF.

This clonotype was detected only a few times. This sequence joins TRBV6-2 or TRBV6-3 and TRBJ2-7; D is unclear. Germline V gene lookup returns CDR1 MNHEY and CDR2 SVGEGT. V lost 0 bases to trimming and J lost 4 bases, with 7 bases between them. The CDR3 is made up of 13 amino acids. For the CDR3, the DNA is TGTGCCAGCAGTTACTCGGGCCCTTACGAGCAGTACTTC. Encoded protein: CASSYSGPYEQYF.

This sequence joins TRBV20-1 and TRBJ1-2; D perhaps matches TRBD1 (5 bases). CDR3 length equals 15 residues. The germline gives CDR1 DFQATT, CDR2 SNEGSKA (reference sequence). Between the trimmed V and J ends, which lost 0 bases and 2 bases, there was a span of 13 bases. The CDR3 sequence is CSARDAGTANYGYTF. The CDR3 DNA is TGCAGTGCTAGAGATGCCGGGACCGCGAACTATGGCTACACCTTC.

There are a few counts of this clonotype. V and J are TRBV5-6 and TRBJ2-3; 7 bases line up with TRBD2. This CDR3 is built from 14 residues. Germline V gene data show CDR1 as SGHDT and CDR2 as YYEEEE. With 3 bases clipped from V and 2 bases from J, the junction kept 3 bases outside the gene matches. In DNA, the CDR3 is TGTGCCAGCAGCTGGAGCGGGACCACAGATACGCAGTATTTT. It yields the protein CASSWSGTTDTQYF. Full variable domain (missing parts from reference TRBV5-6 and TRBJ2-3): DAGVTQSPTHLIKTRGQQVTLRCSPKSGHDTVSWYQQALGQGPQFIFQYYEEEERQRGNFPDRFSGHQFPNYSSELNVNALLLGDSALYLCASSWSGTTDTQYFGPGTRLTVL.

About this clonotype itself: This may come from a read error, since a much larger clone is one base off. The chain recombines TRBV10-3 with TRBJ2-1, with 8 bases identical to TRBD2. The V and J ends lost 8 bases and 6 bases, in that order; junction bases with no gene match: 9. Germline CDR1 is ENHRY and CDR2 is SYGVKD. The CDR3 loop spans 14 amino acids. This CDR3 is CAILSTLAANEQFF. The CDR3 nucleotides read TGTGCCATCCTTAGCACACTAGCGGCCAATGAGCAGTTCTTC.